The 10 T cell receptor beta chains in this list originate from one sample, sequenced in a study of T cell repertoires in cytomegalovirus infection. TCRdb reprocessed the reads via MiXCR and lists one record per CDR3 protein. The sample consists of a few hundred thousand distinct CDR3 sequences, under 45% of them appearing once. Their antigens are not known. The source was cultured PBMCs, collected from culture after CMV antigen stimulation. Receptors were obtained from a human donor in good health (CMV status not recorded). Some clones in this sample may be carry-over from other donors' samples.

The rearrangement links TRBV20-1 to TRBJ1-2; tentatively, D is TRBD1 (6 bases). Looked up from germline, CDR1 is DFQATT and CDR2 is SNEGSKA (reference sequence). The length of the CDR3 is 15 residues. Trimming cost V 3 bases and J 3 bases, with 17 bases left between them. The chain's CDR3 is CSARGYPAGDYGYTF. DNA for the CDR3: TGCAGTGCTAGGGGGTACCCGGCAGGGGACTATGGCTACACCTTC.

V usage is TRBV12-5 and J usage is TRBJ2-1; tentative D call: TRBD2 (5 bases). V was shortened by 7 bases and J by 3 bases, with 10 bases between the two germline ends. Germline CDR1 and CDR2: LGHNT and FRNRAP. There are 13 residues in the CDR3. CDR3 DNA sequence: TGTGCTAGTGTGTCGGGGAACTACAATGAGCAGTTCTTC. This translates into CASVSGNYNEQFF.

This clonotype was counted once. The chain has TRBV7-8 and TRBJ2-5, with TRBD2 matching over 9 bases. The V segment lost 5 bases and the J segment 5 bases; nucleotides outside the gene matches: 6. Germline values: CDR1 SGHVS, CDR2 FQNEAQ. The CDR3 spans 14 residues. In nucleotides, the CDR3 is TGTGCCAGCAGCGGCGGGGGGGCCCGGGAGACCCAGTACTTC. Protein product: CASSGGGARETQYF. The variable domain in full, with the rest retrieved from reference TRBV7-8 and TRBJ2-5, is GAGVSQSPRYKVAKRGQDVALRCDPISGHVSLFWYQQALGQGPEFLTYFQNEAQLDKSGLPSDRFFAERPEGSVSTLKIQRTQQEDSAVYLCASSGGGARETQYFGPGTRLLVL.

To note about this clonotype: With a much larger clone just one base away, this may be a read error. The chain is built from TRBV7-4 and TRBJ2-2; D is unresolved. V lost 5 bases and J 8 bases, leaving 6 bases between the germline ends. There are 11 residues in the CDR3. Germline values: CDR1 SGHVT, CDR2 SQSDAQ. CDR3 sequence (DNA): TGTGCCAGCAGCCCGGTGGGGGAGCTGTTTTTT. Its protein product is CASSPVGELFF.

V usage is TRBV7-2 and J usage is TRBJ2-7; 9 bases line up with TRBD1. CDR1 is SGHTA, CDR2 FQGNSA, per germline. V lost 1 base and J lost 3; bases outside the gene matches: 4. The CDR3 runs 15 residues. The DNA of the CDR3 is TGTGCCAGCAGCTTAGGCGGGACAGGGTACTACGAGCAGTACTTC. Amino acid sequence: CASSLGGTGYYEQYF.

The chain combines TRBV2 with TRBJ1-4; 8 bases line up with TRBD1. This CDR3 is 13 amino acids long. Looked up from germline, CDR1 is SNHLY and CDR2 is FYNNEI. The V gene end was trimmed by 8 bases and the J gene end by 5 bases; junction bases not matched to a gene: 4. This CDR3 is CASSRQGNEKLFF. CDR3 DNA: TGTGCCAGCTCCCGACAGGGGAATGAAAAACTGTTTTTT.

The J gene is TRBJ1-2, the V gene TRBV7-2; D is perhaps TRBD1 (6 bases). Trimming removed 3 bases from V and 2 bases from J, with 16 bases in between. Per the germline V gene, CDR1 is SGHTA and CDR2 is FQGNSA. The CDR3 contains 16 residues. CDR3 in DNA: TGTGCCAGCAGCTTGGCTCCGGTGGGGGGCAACTATGGCTACACCTTC. The encoded protein is CASSLAPVGGNYGYTF.

The gene calls are TRBV20-1 and TRBJ1-1; maybe TRBD1 (5 bases). CDR1 is DFQATT and CDR2 is SNEGSKA in the germline V gene (reference sequence). The CDR3 loop spans 13 amino acids. V was shortened by 5 bases and J by 10 bases, with 20 bases between the two germline ends. The CDR3 nucleotides read TGCAGTGCTGAGGGACCAATACGCGGAAGAGCTTTCTTT. Amino acids: CSAEGPIRGRAFF.

The chain carries TRBV20-1 and TRBJ1-4; no clear D. CDR1 and CDR2 from the germline V gene are DFQATT and SNEGSKA (reference sequence). The CDR3 is 12 residues long. V lost 3 bases to trimming and J lost 8 bases, with 10 bases between them. CDR3: CSARVAGEKLFF. In nucleotides, the CDR3 is TGCAGTGCTAGGGTGGCTGGGGAAAAACTGTTTTTT.

The gene calls are TRBV7-3 and TRBJ1-5; the match to TRBD1 covers 8 bases. The V and J ends lost 3 bases and 4 bases, in that order; junction bases with no gene match: 8. CDR1 is SGHTA, CDR2 FQGTGA, per germline. CDR3 length: 16 amino acids. CDR3 sequence: CASSLTGVMGNQPQHF. CDR3 sequence (DNA): TGTGCCAGCAGCTTGACAGGGGTGATGGGAAATCAGCCCCAGCATTTT.